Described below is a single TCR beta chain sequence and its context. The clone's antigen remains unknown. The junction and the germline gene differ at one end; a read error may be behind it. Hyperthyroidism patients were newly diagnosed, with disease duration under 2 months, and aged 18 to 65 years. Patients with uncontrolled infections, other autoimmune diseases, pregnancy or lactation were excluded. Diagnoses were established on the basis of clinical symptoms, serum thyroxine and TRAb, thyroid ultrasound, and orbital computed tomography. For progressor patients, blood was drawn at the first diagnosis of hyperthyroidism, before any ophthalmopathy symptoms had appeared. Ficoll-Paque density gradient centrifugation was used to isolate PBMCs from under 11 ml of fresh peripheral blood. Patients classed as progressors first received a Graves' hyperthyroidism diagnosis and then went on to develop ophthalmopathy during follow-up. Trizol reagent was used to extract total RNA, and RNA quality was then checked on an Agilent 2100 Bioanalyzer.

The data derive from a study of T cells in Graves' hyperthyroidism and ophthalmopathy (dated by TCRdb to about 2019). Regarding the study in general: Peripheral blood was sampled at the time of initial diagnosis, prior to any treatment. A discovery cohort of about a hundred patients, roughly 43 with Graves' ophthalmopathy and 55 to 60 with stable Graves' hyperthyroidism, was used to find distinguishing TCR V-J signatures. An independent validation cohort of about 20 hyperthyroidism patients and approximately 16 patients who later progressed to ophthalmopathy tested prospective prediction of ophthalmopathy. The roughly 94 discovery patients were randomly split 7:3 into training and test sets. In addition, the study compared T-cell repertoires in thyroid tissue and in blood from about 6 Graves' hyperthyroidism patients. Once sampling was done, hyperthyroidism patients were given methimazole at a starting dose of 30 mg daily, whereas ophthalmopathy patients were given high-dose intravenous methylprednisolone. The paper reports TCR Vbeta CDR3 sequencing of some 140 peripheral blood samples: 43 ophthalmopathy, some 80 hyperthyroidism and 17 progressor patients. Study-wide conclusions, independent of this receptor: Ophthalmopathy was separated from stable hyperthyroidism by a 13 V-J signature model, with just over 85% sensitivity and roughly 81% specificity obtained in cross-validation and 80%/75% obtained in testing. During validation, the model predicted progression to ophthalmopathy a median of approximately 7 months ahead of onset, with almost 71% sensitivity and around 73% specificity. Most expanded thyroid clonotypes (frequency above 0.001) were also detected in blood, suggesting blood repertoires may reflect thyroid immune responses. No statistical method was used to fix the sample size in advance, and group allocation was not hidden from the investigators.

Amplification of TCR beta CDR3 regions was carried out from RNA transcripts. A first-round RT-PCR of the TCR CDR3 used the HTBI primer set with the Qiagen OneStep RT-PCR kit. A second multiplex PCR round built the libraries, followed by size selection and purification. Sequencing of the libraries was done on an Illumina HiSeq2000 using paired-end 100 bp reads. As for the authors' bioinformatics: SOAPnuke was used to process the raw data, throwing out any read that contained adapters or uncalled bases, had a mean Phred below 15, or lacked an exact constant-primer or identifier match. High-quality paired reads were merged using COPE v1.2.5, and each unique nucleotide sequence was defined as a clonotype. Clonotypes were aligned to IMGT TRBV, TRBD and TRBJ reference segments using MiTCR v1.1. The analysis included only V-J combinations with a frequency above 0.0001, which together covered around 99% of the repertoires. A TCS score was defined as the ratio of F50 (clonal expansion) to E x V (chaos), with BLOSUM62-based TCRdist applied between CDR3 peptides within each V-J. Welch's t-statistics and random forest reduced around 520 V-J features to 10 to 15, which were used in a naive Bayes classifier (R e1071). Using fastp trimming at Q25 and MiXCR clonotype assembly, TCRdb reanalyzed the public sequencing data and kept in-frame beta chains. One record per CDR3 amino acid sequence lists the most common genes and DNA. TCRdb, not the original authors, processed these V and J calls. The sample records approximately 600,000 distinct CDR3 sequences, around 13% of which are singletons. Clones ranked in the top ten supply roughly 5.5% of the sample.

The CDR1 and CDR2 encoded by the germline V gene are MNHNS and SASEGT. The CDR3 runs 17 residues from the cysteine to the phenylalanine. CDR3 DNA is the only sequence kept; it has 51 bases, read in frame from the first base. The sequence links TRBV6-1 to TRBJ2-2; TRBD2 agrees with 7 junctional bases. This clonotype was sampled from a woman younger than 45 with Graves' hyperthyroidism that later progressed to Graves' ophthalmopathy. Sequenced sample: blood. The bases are TGTGCCAGCAGCCTAGGCCCTAGCGGACCGAACACCGCGGAGCTGTTTTTT. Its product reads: CASSLGPSGPNTAELFF.